These T cell receptor beta chains were read from a single sample in a study of regulatory and conventional T cells in RAG deficiency. Data came from immunoSEQ multiplex PCR; TCRdb stores just in-frame clones and leaves some out. The data show 30,000 to 40,000 clones, about 70% seen once. This same sample was also taken into another study, of regulatory T cells.

The material sequenced was CD4+ effector T cells sorted from blood. All receptors come from a human donor in good health. The CDR3 runs from the conserved cysteine through the conserved F or W. Fields, in order: V gene, J gene, clone size, D gene, CDR3 DNA, CDR3 protein. The D gene is left open where the match is weak. The size of a clone is reported for some rows only, either as once, few or many, or as a class for expanded clones.

TRBV18	TRBJ1-4	few	.	TGTGCCAGCTCACCGACAACTAATGAAAAACTGTTTTTT	CASSPTTNEKLFF
TRBV9	TRBJ1-2	.	.	TGTGCCAGCAGCGGGGGCGACAGGTCCTTTTATGGCTACACCTTC	CASSGGDRSFYGYTF
TRBV4-1	TRBJ2-5	.	TRBD2	TGCGCCAGCAGCCAAGAGAGGACTAGCGGGGGGGGAGAGACCCAGTACTTC	CASSQERTSGGGETQYF
TRBV15	TRBJ1-1	.	TRBD1	TGTGCCACCAGCGGGGGGACAGGGGTGAGTGCTTTCTTT	CATSGGTGVSAFF
TRBV2	TRBJ2-2	.	.	TGTGCCAGCAGTGCTGGGCTAGCTAACACCGGGGAGCTGTTTTTT	CASSAGLANTGELFF
TRBV19	TRBJ1-4	.	TRBD1	TGTGCCAGCGCGGGACAGGGGGGTGAAAAACTGTTTTTT	CASAGQGGEKLFF
TRBV10-3	TRBJ1-2	.	.	TGTGCCAGTACAGAGTTTGGAGACTATGGCTACACCTTC	CASTEFGDYGYTF
TRBV11-2	TRBJ2-2	.	.	TGTGCCAGCAGCCCATCGGCGTTCTTAAACACCGGGGAGCTGTTTTTT	CASSPSAFLNTGELFF
TRBV18	TRBJ2-1	.	.	TGTGCCAGCTCACAACTTCGTCGGAATATAGGCTCCTACAATGAGCAGTTCTTC	CASSQLRRNIGSYNEQFF
TRBV5-1	TRBJ2-6	.	.	TGCGCCAGCAGCTTGGGGGAGACAGGGACTTCGGGGGCCAACGTCCTGACTTTC	CASSLGETGTSGANVLTF
TRBV28	TRBJ1-3	once	.	TGTGCCAGCAGTTTTTCCGGAAACACCATATATTTT	CASSFSGNTIYF
TRBV28	TRBJ1-5	.	TRBD1	TGTGCCAGCCGACGGGACAGTAATCAGCCCCAGCATTTT	CASRRDSNQPQHF
TRBV27	TRBJ1-6	few	TRBD1	TGTGCCACCTCCGTGGACAGGGGGAATTCACCCCTCCACTTT	CATSVDRGNSPLHF
TRBV5-1	TRBJ1-5	.	TRBD1	TGCGCCAGCAGTAAAGGGGGCGGCAATCAGCCCCAGCATTTT	CASSKGGGNQPQHF
TRBV9	TRBJ1-2	few	.	TGTGCCAGCAGCGTAGAGACAGGCGGCTATGGCTACACCTTC	CASSVETGGYGYTF
TRBV5-1	TRBJ2-5	.	TRBD1	TGCGCCAGCAGCTCTCCGGGACAGGTCCGAATCGAGTACTTC	CASSSPGQVRIEYF
TRBV10-1	TRBJ1-2	.	TRBD1	TGCGCCAGCAGTGAGTCGATACAGGGGCGGGGTCGCTATGGCTACACCTTC	CASSESIQGRGRYGYTF